Below, 10 T cell receptor beta chains from the same sample are listed, as sequenced in a study of cytomegalovirus exposure and HLA in healthy donors. Vbeta (60) and Jbeta (13) primers were used in the PCR. Produced via immunoSEQ multiplex PCR; TCRdb's table is partial and in-frame only. The table includes tens of thousands of clones, roughly four fifths detected once. Input material: PBMCs. The receptors shown here come from a woman aged 25 to 39 in good health and CMV-seropositive.

The V gene is TRBV7-9, the J gene TRBJ2-5; 14 positions agree with TRBD2. Unmatched junction bases numbered 4, after V lost 6 bases and J lost 4 bases. The germline gives CDR1 SEHNR, CDR2 FQNEAQ (reference sequence). The CDR3 covers 15 residues. The CDR3 spells CASSTGLAGGETQYF. CDR3 nucleotides: TGTGCCAGCAGTACCGGACTAGCGGGAGGAGAGACCCAGTACTTC.

This chain joins TRBV19 and TRBJ2-7, with D perhaps TRBD2 (6 bases). Per germline, CDR1 LNHDA and CDR2 SQIVND (reference sequence). The CDR3 loop spans 13 amino acids. Trimming pared 2 bases from V and 3 bases from J, leaving 8 bases between. In DNA form, the CDR3 reads TGTGCCAGTAGTATAAGTAGCGGCTACGAGCAGTACTTC. Translating gives CASSISSGYEQYF.

The chain links TRBV27 to TRBJ2-1; D unresolved. This CDR3 region has 13 residues. The V gene's germline CDR1 is MNHEY and CDR2 SMNVEV (reference sequence). The chain's CDR3 is CVSTAWISNEQFF. In DNA, the CDR3 is TGTGTCTCGACTGCGTGGATCTCCAATGAGCAGTTCTTC.

The table lists this clone with a few counts. The rearrangement uses TRBV5-6 and TRBJ1-1, with TRBD1 matching over 8 bases. There are 14 residues in the CDR3. Trimming cost V 4 bases and J 1 base; bases outside gene matches: 3. From germline, CDR1 is SGHDT and CDR2 YYEEEE. Here the CDR3 DNA reads TGTGCCAGCAGCCCCGGGACAGGGAACACTGAAGCTTTCTTT. Protein product: CASSPGTGNTEAFF.

This rearrangement joins TRBV6-5 to TRBJ2-5; 10 bases are shared with TRBD2. This CDR3 spans 15 amino acids. V gave up 6 bases and J gave up 4 bases; unmatched junction bases: 8. Germline V gives CDR1 MNHEY, CDR2 SVGAGI. Here the CDR3 reads CASRLSGRRTETQYF. In DNA form, the CDR3 reads TGTGCCAGCAGACTTAGCGGGAGGCGCACAGAGACCCAGTACTTC.

This clone was counted ten times or more. The chain joins TRBV25-1 to TRBJ2-4; tentative D call: TRBD1 (6 bases). CDR3 length equals 17 residues. Trimming shortened V by 2 bases and J by 0 bases, and 14 bases separated the two germline ends. The germline V gene has CDR1 MGHDK and CDR2 SYGVNS. CDR3 protein: CASSEAPDSLAKNIQYF. CDR3 bases: TGTGCCAGCAGTGAAGCCCCGGACAGCTTAGCCAAAAACATTCAGTACTTC.

This sequence joins TRBV16 and TRBJ2-7; 7 positions agree with TRBD1. Germline lookup yields CDR1 KGHSY and CDR2 FQNENV. With 4 bases clipped from V and 6 bases from J, the junction kept 3 bases outside the gene matches. The CDR3 sequence is 12 residues long. In DNA, the CDR3 is TGTGCCAGCAGCCTAAACAGGGGCGAGCAGTACTTC. Translating it yields CASSLNRGEQYF.

The chain is built from TRBV7-8 and TRBJ2-7, with 11 bases aligning to TRBD2. Germline values: CDR1 SGHVS, CDR2 FQNEAQ. V dropped 3 bases and J dropped 3; count of bases not matched to a gene: 4. The CDR3 is made up of 15 amino acids. The CDR3 is CASSLRLAGNYEQYF. CDR3 bases: TGTGCCAGCAGCTTGCGACTAGCGGGAAACTACGAGCAGTACTTC.

V gene TRBV4-2 combines with J gene TRBJ1-1, with D uncertain. V was clipped by 0 bases and J by 5 bases, with 13 bases between them. This CDR3 contains 15 residues. Germline V gene lookup returns CDR1 LGHNA and CDR2 YNFKEQ. CDR3 DNA: TGTGCCAGCAGCCAAGATGAGGGCGGAAGGACTGAAGCTTTCTTT. Translated, it gives CASSQDEGGRTEAFF.

This sequence joins TRBV19 and TRBJ1-4, with D uncertain. The germline gives CDR1 LNHDA, CDR2 SQIVND (reference sequence). The CDR3 is made up of 14 amino acids. Trimming shortened V by 0 bases and J by 8 bases, and 10 bases separated the two germline ends. In DNA, the CDR3 is TGTGCCAGTAGTATAGATCCGACAAGAGAAAAACTGTTTTTT. This encodes CASSIDPTREKLFF.